This TCR beta chain was profiled in a study of T cells after posttransplantation cyclophosphamide. Regarding the study as a whole: Skin or GI-infiltrating T cells shared few TRB sequences with blood. Donor CD8+ memory clones often dominated recipient blood repertoires at later times. TRB clonality was highly associated with recipient CMV seropositivity and reactivation.

The CDR3 spans 15 residues. CDR1 is MNHEY, CDR2 SVGAGI, per germline. V lost 6 bases and J 4 bases, leaving 16 bases between the germline ends. Comments on this clone: Antigen specificity is unknown.

Control samples came 1 year after myeloablative marrow transplants with methotrexate plus calcineurin inhibitor. Some clones are missing from TCRdb's copy, which holds only in-frame ones; the method was immunoSEQ multiplex PCR. The sample has a few thousand clones; about three quarters are singletons. V and J are TRBV6-5 and TRBJ1-5; D call uncertain. The sequence derives from a female patient in her forties or fifties who received an allogeneic stem cell transplant from an unrelated donor, was CMV-positive, and had acute and chronic GVHD. Some T cells may have come from the graft donor. Sequenced material: PBMCs, taken around 290 days after allogeneic stem cell transplant with calcineurin inhibitor and methotrexate. The CDR3 bases are TGTGCCAGCAGCCGAGATCGGCAGGCTAATCAGCCCCAGCATTTT. Encoded protein: CASSRDRQANQPQHF.